The T cell receptor (beta chain) under discussion was sequenced for a study of control samples from healthy donors and cancer patients. TCRdb's copy holds only in-frame clones and misses some; the assay was immunoSEQ multiplex PCR. The sample holds 150,000 to 200,000 clones; approximately 90% are singletons and the top ten take about 0.73%. V lost 5 bases and J lost 7, with 9 bases in between. This CDR3 has 13 residues. V and J are TRBV12-3 or TRBV12-4 and TRBJ1-6, with no clear D. Sequenced sample: blood. This TCR was recovered from a woman aged 30 to 39 in good health. CDR3 sequence (DNA): TGTGCCAGCAGTGGACGGAGAAATTCACCCCTCCACTTT. The encoded protein is CASSGRRNSPLHF.